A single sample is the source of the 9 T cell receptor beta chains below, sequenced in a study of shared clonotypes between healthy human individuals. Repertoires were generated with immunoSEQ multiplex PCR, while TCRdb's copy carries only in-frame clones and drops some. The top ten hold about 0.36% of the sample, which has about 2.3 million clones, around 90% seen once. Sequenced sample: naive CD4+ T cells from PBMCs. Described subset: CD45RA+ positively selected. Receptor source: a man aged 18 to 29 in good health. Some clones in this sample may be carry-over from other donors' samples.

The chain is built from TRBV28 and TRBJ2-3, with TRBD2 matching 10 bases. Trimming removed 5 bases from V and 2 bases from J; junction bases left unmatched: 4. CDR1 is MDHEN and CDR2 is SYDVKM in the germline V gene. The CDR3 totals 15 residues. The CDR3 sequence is CASSAAGGITDTQYF. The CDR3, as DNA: TGTGCCAGCAGTGCAGCGGGAGGGATCACAGATACGCAGTATTTT.

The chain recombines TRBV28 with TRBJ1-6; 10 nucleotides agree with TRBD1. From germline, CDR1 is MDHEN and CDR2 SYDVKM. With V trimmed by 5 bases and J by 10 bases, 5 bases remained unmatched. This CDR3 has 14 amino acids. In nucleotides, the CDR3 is TGTGCCAGCAGTGGGGGGACAGGGGTGTCACCCCTCCACTTT. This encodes CASSGGTGVSPLHF.

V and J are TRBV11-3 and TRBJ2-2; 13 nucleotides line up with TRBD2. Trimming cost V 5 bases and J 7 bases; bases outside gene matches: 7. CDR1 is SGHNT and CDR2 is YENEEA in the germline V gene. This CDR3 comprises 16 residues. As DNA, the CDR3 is TGTGCCAGCAGCCCGGGGACTAGCGGGATTAACGGGGAGCTGTTTTTT. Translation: CASSPGTSGINGELFF.

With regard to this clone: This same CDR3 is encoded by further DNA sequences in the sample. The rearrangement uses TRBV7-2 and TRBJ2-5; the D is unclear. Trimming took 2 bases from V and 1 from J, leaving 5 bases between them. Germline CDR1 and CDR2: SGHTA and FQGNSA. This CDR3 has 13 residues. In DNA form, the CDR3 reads TGTGCCAGCAGCTTATATCGCCAAGAGACCCAGTACTTC. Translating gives CASSLYRQETQYF.

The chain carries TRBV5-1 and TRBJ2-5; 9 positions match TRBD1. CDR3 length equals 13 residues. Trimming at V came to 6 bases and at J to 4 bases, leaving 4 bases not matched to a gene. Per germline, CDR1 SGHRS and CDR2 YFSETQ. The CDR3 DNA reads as TGCGCCAGCACGAGGACAGGGGTAGAGACCCAGTACTTC. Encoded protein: CASTRTGVETQYF.

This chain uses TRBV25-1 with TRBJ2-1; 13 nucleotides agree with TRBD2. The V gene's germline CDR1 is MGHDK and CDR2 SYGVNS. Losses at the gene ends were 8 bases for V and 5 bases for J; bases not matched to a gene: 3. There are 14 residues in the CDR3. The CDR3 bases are TGTGCCAGCTCCGGGACTAGCGGGAACAATGAGCAGTTCTTC. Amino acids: CASSGTSGNNEQFF.

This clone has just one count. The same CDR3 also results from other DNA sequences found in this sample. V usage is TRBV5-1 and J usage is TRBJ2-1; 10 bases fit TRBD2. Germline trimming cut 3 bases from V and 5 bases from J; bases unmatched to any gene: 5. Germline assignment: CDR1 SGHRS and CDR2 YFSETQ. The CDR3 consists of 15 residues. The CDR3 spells CASSYLAGANNEQFF. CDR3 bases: TGCGCCAGCAGCTATCTAGCGGGAGCGAACAATGAGCAGTTCTTC.

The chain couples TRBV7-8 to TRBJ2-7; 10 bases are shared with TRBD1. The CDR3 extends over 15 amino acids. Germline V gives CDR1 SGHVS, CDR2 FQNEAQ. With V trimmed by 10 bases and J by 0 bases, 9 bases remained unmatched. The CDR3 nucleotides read TGTGCCACCGCACCGGGACAGGGGAGCTCCTACGAGCAGTACTTC. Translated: CATAPGQGSSYEQYF.

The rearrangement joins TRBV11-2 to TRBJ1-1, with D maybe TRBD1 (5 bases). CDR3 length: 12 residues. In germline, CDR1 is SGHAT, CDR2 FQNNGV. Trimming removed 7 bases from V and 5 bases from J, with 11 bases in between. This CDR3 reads CASNLAGTEAFF. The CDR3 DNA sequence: TGTGCCAGCAACCTCGCAGGGACTGAAGCTTTCTTT. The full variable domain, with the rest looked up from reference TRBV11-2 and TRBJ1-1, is EAGVAQSPRYKIIEKRQSVAFWCNPISGHATLYWYQQILGQGPKLLIQFQNNGVVDDSQLPKDRFSAERLKGVDSTLKIQPAKLEDSAVYLCASNLAGTEAFFGQGTRLTVV.